The clone carrying this T cell receptor (beta chain) occurred once. The antigen remains undetermined. At one end the junction does not follow the germline gene, possibly because of a read error. The template was RNA from unsorted bulk tissue. The sample is drawn from a study of tumor and adjacent non-tumor tissue in lung cancer. Whole-study results and caveats: Significantly higher TCR diversity was found in tumor than normal lung.

Per germline, CDR1 MGHRA and CDR2 YSYEKL. This CDR3 comprises 15 residues. Three rounds of nested PCR, following a modified ARM-PCR protocol, produced the TCRbeta library. TCRdb reprocessed the multiplex PCR reads with MiXCR, giving one entry per CDR3 protein. The data show 65,000 to 90,000 distinct CDR3 sequences, approximately 79% seen once. The source of this sequence is a woman between 50 and 59 years old with non-small cell lung cancer. The V and J genes are TRBV4-1 and TRBJ2-7, with a possible D match to TRBD2 (6 bases). Sequencing was carried out using lung tumor tissue. Written as DNA, the CDR3 is TGCGCTAGCAGCCAATTTACTAGCAGCATAAGCGAGCAGTACTTC. Its protein product is CASSQFTSSISEQYF.